What follows describes a single TCR beta chain. How the authors handled the data: Filtering of immunoSEQ junctional sequences could not match full-length read filtering. Sequencing used immunoSEQ multiplex PCR; TCRdb keeps in-frame clones, though not all of them. The V and J calls and clone size are taken from that table; D and trimming were inferred from the DNA. In the table there are approximately 2.5 million clones, roughly 93% of which are singletons. V shed 4 bases, J shed 3 bases, and the junction held 11 bases outside the gene matches. Germline V CDR1 and CDR2: SEHNR, FQNEAQ (reference sequence). CDR3 length: 17 residues. Each sample came from a Caucasian adult donor living in Nashville, Tennessee. The data were taken from a study of shared clonotypes between healthy human individuals. Whole-study context: Every donor yielded three CD4 naive, three CD4 memory, two CD8 naive and one CD8 memory plate.

Sequencing was carried out using naive CD4+ T cells from PBMCs. The subset denotes: CD45RA+ positively selected. This receptor was taken from a man between 18 and 35 years old in good health. Some clones in this sample may be carry-over from other donors' samples. The V and J genes are TRBV7-9 and TRBJ2-2; 7 bases are a match to TRBD2. The DNA of the CDR3 is TGTGCCAGCAGCTCCCTTGAAGGGAGGGTCGACACCGGGGAGCTGTTTTTT. It codes for CASSSLEGRVDTGELFF.